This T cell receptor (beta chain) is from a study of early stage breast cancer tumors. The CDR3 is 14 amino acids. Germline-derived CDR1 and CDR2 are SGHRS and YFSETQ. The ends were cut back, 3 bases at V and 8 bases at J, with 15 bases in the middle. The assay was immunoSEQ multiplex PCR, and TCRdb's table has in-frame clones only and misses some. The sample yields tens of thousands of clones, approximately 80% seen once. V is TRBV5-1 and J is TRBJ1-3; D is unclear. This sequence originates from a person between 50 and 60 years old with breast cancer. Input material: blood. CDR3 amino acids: CASSSSEGLDTIYF. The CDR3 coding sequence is TGCGCCAGCAGCTCGTCGGAAGGGTTGGACACCATATATTTT.